This record concerns one TCR beta chain sequence. Germline V gives CDR1 SGHNT, CDR2 YYREEE (reference sequence). V was pared by 6 bases and J by 7 bases, with 13 bases between. The CDR3 is 13 amino acids. This entry is derived from a study of control samples from healthy donors and cancer patients. Sequencing used immunoSEQ multiplex PCR; TCRdb keeps in-frame clones, though not all of them. This sample has about 150,000 clones, with about 93% found just once. The sample taken for sequencing was blood. This TCR was recovered from a man between 45 and 60 years old in good health. The chain couples TRBV5-4 to TRBJ2-2; the D call may be TRBD1 or TRBD2 (5 bases each). In DNA form, the CDR3 reads TGTGCCAGCACCAAACGGGGCGGCGGGGAGCTGTTTTTT. It codes for CASTKRGGGELFF.